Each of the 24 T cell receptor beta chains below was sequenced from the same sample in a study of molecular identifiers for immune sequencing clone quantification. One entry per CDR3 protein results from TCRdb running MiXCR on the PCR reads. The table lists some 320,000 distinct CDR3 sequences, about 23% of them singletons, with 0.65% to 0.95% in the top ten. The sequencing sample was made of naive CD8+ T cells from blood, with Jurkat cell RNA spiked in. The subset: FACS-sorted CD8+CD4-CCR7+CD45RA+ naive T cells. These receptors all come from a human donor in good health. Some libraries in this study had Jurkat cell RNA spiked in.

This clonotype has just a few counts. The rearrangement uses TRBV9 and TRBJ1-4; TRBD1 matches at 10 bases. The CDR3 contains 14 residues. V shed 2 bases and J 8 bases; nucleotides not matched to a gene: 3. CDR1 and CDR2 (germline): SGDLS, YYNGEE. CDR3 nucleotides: TGTGCCAGCAGCGTGACAGGGGGCGACGAAAAACTGTTTTTT. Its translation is CASSVTGGDEKLFF.

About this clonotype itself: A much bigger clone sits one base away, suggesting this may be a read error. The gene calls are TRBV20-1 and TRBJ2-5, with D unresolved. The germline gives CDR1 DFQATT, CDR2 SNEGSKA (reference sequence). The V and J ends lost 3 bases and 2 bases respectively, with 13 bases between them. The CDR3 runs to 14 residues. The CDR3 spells CSAREWRQQETQYF. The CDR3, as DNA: TGCAGTGCTAGGGAATGGCGGCAACAAGAGACCCAGTACTTC.

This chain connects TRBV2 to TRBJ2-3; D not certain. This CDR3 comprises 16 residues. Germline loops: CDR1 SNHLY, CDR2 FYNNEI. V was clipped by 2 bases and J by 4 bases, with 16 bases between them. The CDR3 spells CASSENLVAEADTQYF. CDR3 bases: TGTGCCAGCAGTGAAAATCTGGTCGCCGAAGCAGATACGCAGTATTTT.

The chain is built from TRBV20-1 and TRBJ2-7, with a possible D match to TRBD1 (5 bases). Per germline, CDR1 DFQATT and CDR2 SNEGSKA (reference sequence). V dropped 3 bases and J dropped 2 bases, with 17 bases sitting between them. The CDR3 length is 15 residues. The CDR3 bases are TGCAGTGCTAGGGGGTCACAGGTGATTACCTACGAGCAGTACTTC. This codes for CSARGSQVITYEQYF.

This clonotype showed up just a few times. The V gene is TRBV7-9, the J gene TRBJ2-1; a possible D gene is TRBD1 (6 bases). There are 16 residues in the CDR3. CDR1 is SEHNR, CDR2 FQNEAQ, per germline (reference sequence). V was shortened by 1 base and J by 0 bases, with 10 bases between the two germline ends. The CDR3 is CASSLVQGPSYNEQFF. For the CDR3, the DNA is TGTGCCAGCAGCTTAGTTCAGGGGCCCTCCTACAATGAGCAGTTCTTC. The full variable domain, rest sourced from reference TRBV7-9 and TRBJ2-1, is DTGVSQNPRHKITKRGQNVTFRCDPISEHNRLYWYRQTLGQGPEFLTYFQNEAQLEKSRLLSDRFSAERPKGSFSTLEIQRTEQGDSAMYLCASSLVQGPSYNEQFFGPGTRLTVL.

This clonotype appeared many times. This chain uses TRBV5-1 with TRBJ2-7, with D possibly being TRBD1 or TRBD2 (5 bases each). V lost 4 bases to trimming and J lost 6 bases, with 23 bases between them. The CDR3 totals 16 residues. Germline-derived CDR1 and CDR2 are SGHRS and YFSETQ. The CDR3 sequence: CASSISRDPLSSEQYF. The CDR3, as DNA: TGCGCCAGCAGCATCAGCCGGGACCCTCTTTCGAGCGAGCAGTACTTC.

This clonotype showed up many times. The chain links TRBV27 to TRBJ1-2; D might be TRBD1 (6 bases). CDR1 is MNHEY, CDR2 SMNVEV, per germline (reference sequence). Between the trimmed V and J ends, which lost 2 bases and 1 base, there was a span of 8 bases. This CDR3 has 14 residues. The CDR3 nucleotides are TGTGCCAGCAGTTTAGACAGGAGTAACTATGGCTACACCTTC. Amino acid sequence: CASSLDRSNYGYTF.

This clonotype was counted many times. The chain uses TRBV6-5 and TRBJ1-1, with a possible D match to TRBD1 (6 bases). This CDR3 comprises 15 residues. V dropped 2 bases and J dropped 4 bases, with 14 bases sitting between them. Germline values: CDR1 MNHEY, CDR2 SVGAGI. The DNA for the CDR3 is TGTGCCAGCAGTTACGCAATAGGGGGAGTCACTGAAGCTTTCTTT. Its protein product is CASSYAIGGVTEAFF.

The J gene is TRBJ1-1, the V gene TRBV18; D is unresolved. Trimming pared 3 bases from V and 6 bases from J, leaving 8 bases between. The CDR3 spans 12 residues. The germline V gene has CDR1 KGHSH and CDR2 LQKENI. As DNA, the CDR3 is TGTGCCAGCTCACCCGGCCGACCTGAAGCTTTCTTT. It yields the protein CASSPGRPEAFF.

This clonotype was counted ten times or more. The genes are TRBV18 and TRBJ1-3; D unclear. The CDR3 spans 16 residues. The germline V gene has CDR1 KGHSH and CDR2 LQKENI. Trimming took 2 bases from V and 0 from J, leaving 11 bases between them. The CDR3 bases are TGTGCCAGCTCACCAAGATTTACACTCTCTGGAAACACCATATATTTT. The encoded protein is CASSPRFTLSGNTIYF. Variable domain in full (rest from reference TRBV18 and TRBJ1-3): NAGVMQNPRHLVRRRGQEARLRCSPMKGHSHVYWYRQLPEEGLKFMVYLQKENIIDESGMPKERFSAEFPKEGPSILRIQQVVRGDSAAYFCASSPRFTLSGNTIYFGEGSWLTVV.

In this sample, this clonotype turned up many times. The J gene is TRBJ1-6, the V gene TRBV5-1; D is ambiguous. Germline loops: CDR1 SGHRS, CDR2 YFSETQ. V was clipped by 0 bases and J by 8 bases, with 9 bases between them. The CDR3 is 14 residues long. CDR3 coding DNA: TGCGCCAGCAGCTTGGACATTGAAGATTCACCCCTCCACTTT. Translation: CASSLDIEDSPLHF.

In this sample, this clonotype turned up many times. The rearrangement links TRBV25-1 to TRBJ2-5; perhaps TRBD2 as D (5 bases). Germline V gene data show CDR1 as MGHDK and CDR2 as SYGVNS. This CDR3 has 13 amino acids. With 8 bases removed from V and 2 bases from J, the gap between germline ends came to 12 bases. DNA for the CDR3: TGTGCCAGCGGGGTCGGACTGCAAGAGACCCAGTACTTC. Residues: CASGVGLQETQYF. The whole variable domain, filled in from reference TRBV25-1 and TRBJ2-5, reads EADIYQTPRYLVIGTGKKITLECSQTMGHDKMYWYQQDPGMELHLIHYSYGVNSTEKGDLSSESTVSRIRTEHFPLTLESARPSHTSQYLCASGVGLQETQYFGPGTRLLVL.

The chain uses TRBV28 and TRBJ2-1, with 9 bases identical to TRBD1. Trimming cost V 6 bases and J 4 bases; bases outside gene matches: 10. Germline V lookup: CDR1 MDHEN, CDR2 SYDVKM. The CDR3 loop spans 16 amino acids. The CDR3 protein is CASRNRGHGAYNEQFF. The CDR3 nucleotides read TGTGCCAGCAGAAACAGGGGGCACGGAGCTTACAATGAGCAGTTCTTC.

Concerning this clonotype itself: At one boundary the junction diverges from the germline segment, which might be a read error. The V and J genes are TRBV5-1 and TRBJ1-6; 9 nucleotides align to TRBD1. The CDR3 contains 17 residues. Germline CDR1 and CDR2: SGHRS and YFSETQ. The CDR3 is CASSAGTGMKNNSPPHF. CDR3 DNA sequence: TGCGCCAGCAGCGCCGGGACAGGGATGAAAAATAATTCACCCCCCCACTTT.

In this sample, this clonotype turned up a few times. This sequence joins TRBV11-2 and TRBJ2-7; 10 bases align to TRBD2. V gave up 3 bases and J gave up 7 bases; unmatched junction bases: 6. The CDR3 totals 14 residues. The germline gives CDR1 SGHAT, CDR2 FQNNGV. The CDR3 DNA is TGTGCCAGCAGCTTCCTAGCGGGAGCAGGGGAGCAGTACTTC. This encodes CASSFLAGAGEQYF. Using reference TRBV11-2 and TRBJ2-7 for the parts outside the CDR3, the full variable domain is EAGVAQSPRYKIIEKRQSVAFWCNPISGHATLYWYQQILGQGPKLLIQFQNNGVVDDSQLPKDRFSAERLKGVDSTLKIQPAKLEDSAVYLCASSFLAGAGEQYFGPGTRLTVT.

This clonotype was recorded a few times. CDR3 nucleotides: TGTGCCAGCAGTTGGGGGCAGGGGGTCCACGAGCAGTACTTC. This gives the protein CASSWGQGVHEQYF. The rearrangement joins TRBV27 to TRBJ2-7; TRBD1 aligns across 7 bases. The germline CDR1 and CDR2 sequences are MNHEY and SMNVEV (reference sequence). V shed 4 bases, J shed 5 bases, and the junction held 8 bases outside the gene matches. The CDR3 extends over 14 amino acids.

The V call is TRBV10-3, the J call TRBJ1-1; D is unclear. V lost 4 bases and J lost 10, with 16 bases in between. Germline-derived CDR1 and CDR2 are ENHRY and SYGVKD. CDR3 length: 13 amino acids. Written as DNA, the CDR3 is TGTGCCATCAGTGGCCCTACCGACCCCTCAGCTTTCTTT. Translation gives CAISGPTDPSAFF.

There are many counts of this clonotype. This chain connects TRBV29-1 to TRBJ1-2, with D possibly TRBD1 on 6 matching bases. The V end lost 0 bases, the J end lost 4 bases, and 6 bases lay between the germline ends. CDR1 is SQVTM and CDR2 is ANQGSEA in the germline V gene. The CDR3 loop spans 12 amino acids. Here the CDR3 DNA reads TGCAGCGTTGAAGAGGGGGCCTATGGCTACACCTTC. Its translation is CSVEEGAYGYTF.

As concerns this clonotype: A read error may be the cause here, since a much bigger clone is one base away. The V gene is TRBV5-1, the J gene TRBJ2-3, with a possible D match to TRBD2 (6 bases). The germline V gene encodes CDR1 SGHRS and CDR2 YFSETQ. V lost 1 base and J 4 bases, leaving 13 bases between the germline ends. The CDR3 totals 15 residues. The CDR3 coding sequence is TGCGCCAGCAGCTTGTACAGCGGGTCAGCAGATACGCAGTATTTT. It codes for CASSLYSGSADTQYF.

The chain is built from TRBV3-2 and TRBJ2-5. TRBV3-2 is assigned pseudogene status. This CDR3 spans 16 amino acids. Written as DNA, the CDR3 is TGTGCCAGCAGCCAAGATCTTTGCCGGCAGAAAGAGACCCAGTACTTC. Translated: CASSQDLCRQKETQYF.

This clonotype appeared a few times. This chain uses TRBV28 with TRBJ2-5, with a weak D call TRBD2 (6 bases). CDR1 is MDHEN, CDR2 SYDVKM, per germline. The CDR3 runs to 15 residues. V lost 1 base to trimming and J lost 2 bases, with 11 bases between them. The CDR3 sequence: CASSLFSGEQETQYF. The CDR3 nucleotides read TGTGCCAGCAGTTTATTTTCGGGGGAACAAGAGACCCAGTACTTC.

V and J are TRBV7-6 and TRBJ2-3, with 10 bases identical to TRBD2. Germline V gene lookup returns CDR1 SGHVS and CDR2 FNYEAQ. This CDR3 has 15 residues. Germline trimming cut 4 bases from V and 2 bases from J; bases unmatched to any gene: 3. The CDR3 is CASSSLAGDTDTQYF. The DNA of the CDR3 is TGTGCCAGCAGCTCTCTAGCGGGGGACACAGATACGCAGTATTTT.

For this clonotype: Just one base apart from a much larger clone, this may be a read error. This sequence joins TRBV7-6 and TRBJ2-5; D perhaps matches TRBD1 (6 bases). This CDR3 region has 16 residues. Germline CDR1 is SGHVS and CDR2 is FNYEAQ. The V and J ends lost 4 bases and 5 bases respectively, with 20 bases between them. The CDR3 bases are TGTGCCAGCAGCTCCTATGGCTGGACAGAGTCGGAGACCCAGTACTTC. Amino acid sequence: CASSSYGWTESETQYF.

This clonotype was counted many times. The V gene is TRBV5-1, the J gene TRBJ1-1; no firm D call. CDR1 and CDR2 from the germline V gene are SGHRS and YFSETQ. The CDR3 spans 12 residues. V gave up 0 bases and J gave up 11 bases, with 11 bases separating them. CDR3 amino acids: CASSLEGAFAFF. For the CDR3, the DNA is TGCGCCAGCAGCTTGGAGGGCGCTTTTGCTTTCTTT.